This TCR beta chain was recorded in a study of cytomegalovirus exposure and HLA in healthy donors. Looking at the study overall: Both the roughly 120 validation repertoires and the 666 first-cohort repertoires used the same platform, as reported by a later analysis. The study, taken as a whole, reports: It was 164 TCR beta chains that were listed as cytomegalovirus-associated. As confirmed in vitro, a few CMV-associated chains were specific for CMV antigens. Clusters of TCRs from the first cohort tended to co-occur in the 95 to 150 validation repertoires (as a later analysis found).

In regard to this clone: Its target is unknown.

Measured with immunoSEQ multiplex PCR; TCRdb has only the in-frame clones, and not every one. The data show about 43,000 clones, around 90% seen once. There are 15 residues in the CDR3. Germline V gene data show CDR1 as LGHNT and CDR2 as FRNRAP. V lost 8 bases to trimming and J lost 5 bases; unmatched junction nucleotides: 12. Sequencing was performed on PBMCs. V and J are TRBV12-5 and TRBJ1-5; TRBD1 agrees at 7 bases. The receptor was isolated from a man aged 18 to 29 in good health and CMV-seronegative. In DNA, the CDR3 is TGTGCTAGTTCCTTGGGGGACAGCGAACATCAGCCCCAGCATTTT. It codes for CASSLGDSEHQPQHF.